This entry lists 9 T cell receptor beta chains sequenced from one sample in a study of cytomegalovirus exposure and HLA in healthy donors. Use of 60 Vbeta and 13 Jbeta primers characterized the PCR. Libraries were prepared by immunoSEQ multiplex PCR; TCRdb keeps only in-frame clonotypes and omits some of them. The sample carries about 94,000 clones, about 80% recorded once. Sequencing input: PBMCs. Receptors were obtained from a male donor in good health and CMV-seronegative.

The chain joins TRBV6-1 to TRBJ2-7; a weak D match, TRBD1 (6 bases). Trimming left V 3 bases short and J 5 bases short, with 8 bases between. Per germline, CDR1 MNHNS and CDR2 SASEGT. CDR3 length equals 12 residues. CDR3: CASSDTGHEQYF. The CDR3 DNA follows: TGTGCCAGCAGTGACACAGGGCACGAGCAGTACTTC.

The chain uses TRBV7-9 and TRBJ1-1, with no clear D. V lost 5 bases to trimming and J lost 3 bases, with 19 bases between them. This CDR3 comprises 16 residues. Per germline, CDR1 SEHNR and CDR2 FQNEAQ (reference sequence). The CDR3 here is CASSPDKRVSDTEAFF. The CDR3 coding sequence is TGTGCCAGCAGCCCCGACAAGAGGGTTTCTGACACTGAAGCTTTCTTT.

V gene TRBV28 combines with J gene TRBJ2-3; D unresolved. Germline CDR1 reads MDHEN; CDR2 reads SYDVKM. The length of the CDR3 is 14 residues. Deletions cut 2 bases from V and 0 bases from J, with 6 bases between. The CDR3 DNA is TGTGCCAGCAGTTTAACCGGGAGCACAGATACGCAGTATTTT. This codes for CASSLTGSTDTQYF.

Comments on this clone: A read error may produce the germline difference seen at one junction end. V usage is TRBV7-9 and J usage is TRBJ1-2; 7 nucleotides line up with TRBD1. CDR1 SEHNR and CDR2 FQNEAQ come from the germline V gene (reference sequence). The CDR3 has 13 residues. CDR3 sequence: CSSRSTGIYGYTF. CDR3 coding DNA: TGTTCCAGCAGGTCGACAGGGATCTATGGCTACACCTTC.

This clone has only a few counts. The chain combines TRBV18 with TRBJ2-7, with no clear D. V lost 2 bases and J 4 bases, leaving 9 bases between the germline ends. The germline CDR1 and CDR2 sequences are KGHSH and LQKENI. CDR3 length: 13 residues. This CDR3 is CASSPGNFYEQYF. CDR3 nucleotide sequence: TGTGCCAGCTCACCAGGTAACTTTTACGAGCAGTACTTC.

The chain links TRBV27 to TRBJ2-5, with 10 bases matching TRBD2. Looked up from germline, CDR1 is MNHEY and CDR2 is SMNVEV (reference sequence). The CDR3 spans 15 residues. V shed 6 bases, J shed 1 base, and the junction held 5 bases outside the gene matches. This CDR3 is CASRILAGVQETQYF. In DNA form, the CDR3 reads TGTGCCAGCAGGATCCTAGCGGGGGTCCAAGAGACCCAGTACTTC.

The chain has TRBV30 and TRBJ1-2, with TRBD1 matching 7 bases. From germline, CDR1 is GTSNPN and CDR2 SVGIG (reference sequence). The junction had 2 bases not matched to a gene; V was cut back by 7 bases and J by 3 bases. The CDR3 loop spans 11 amino acids. The CDR3, as DNA: TGTGCCTACGACAGGGACTATGGCTACACCTTC. It yields the protein CAYDRDYGYTF. Full variable domain (missing parts from reference TRBV30 and TRBJ1-2): SQTIHQWPATLVQPVGSPLSLECTVEGTSNPNLYWYRQAAGRGLQLLFYSVGIGQISSEVPQNLSASRPQDRQFILSSKKLLLSDSGFYLCAYDRDYGYTFGSGTRLTVV.

This clone appeared once. The same CDR3 also results from other DNA sequences found in this sample. This rearrangement joins TRBV5-1 to TRBJ1-6; D remains unclear. This CDR3 spans 17 amino acids. V was trimmed by 4 bases and J by 0 bases, leaving 14 bases between them. Germline CDR1 is SGHRS and CDR2 is YFSETQ. This chain's CDR3 is CASSDGRDDSYNSPLHF. Written as DNA, the CDR3 is TGCGCCAGCAGCGACGGACGGGATGACTCCTATAATTCACCCCTCCACTTT.

This clone was seen only a few times. The chain combines TRBV5-1 with TRBJ1-6; 9 nucleotides match TRBD1. In germline, CDR1 is SGHRS, CDR2 YFSETQ. V was pared by 4 bases and J by 8 bases, with 7 bases of the junction left unmatched. The CDR3 contains 15 residues. The CDR3 region has the DNA TGCGCCAGCAGCCCCGGGACAGGGCAATATTCACCCCTCCACTTT. Amino acids: CASSPGTGQYSPLHF.